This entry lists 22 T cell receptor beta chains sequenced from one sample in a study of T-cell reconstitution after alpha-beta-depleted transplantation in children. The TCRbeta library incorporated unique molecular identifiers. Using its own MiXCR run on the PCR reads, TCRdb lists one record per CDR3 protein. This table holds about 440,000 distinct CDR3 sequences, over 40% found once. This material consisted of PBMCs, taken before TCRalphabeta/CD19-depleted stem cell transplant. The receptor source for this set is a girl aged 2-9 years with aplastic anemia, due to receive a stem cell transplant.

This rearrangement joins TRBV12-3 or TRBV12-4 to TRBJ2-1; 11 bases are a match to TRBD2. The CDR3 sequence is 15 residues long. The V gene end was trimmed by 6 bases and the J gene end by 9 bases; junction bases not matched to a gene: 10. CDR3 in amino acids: CASRASGGPEGEQFF. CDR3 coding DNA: TGTGCCAGCAGGGCTAGCGGGGGGCCCGAAGGTGAGCAGTTCTTC.

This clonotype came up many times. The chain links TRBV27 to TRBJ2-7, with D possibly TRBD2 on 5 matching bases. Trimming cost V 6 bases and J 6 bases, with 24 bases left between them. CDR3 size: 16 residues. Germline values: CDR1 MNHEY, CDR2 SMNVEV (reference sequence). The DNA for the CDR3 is TGTGCCAGCAGCAACCGGGCCGCCAGAATACTAGGCGAGCAGTACTTC. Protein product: CASSNRAARILGEQYF.

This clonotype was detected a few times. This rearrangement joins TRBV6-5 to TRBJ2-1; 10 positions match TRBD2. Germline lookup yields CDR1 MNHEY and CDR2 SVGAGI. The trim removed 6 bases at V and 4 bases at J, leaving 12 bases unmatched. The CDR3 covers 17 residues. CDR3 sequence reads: CASSLPPTSGSYNEQFF. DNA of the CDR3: TGTGCCAGCAGCCTCCCCCCGACTAGCGGGTCTTACAATGAGCAGTTCTTC.

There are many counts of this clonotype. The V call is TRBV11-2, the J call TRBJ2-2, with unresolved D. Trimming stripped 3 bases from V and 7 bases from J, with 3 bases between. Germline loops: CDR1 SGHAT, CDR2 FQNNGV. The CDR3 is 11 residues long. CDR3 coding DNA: TGTGCCAGCAGCTTCTTCGGGGAGCTGTTTTTT. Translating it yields CASSFFGELFF. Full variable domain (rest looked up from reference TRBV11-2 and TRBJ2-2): EAGVAQSPRYKIIEKRQSVAFWCNPISGHATLYWYQQILGQGPKLLIQFQNNGVVDDSQLPKDRFSAERLKGVDSTLKIQPAKLEDSAVYLCASSFFGELFFGEGSRLTVL.

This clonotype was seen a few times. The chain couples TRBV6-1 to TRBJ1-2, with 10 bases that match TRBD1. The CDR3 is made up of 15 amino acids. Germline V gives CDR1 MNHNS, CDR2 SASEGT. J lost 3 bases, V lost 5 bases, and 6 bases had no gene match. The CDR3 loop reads CASSRDRGLYYGYTF. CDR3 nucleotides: TGTGCCAGCAGTCGAGACAGGGGGCTATACTATGGCTACACCTTC.

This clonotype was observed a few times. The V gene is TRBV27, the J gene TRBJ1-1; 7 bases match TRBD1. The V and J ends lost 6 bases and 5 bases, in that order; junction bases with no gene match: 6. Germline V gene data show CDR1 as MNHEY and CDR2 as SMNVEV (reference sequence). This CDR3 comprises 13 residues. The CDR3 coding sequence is TGTGCCAGCAGGGACAGGAGCAGAACTGAAGCTTTCTTT. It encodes CASRDRSRTEAFF.

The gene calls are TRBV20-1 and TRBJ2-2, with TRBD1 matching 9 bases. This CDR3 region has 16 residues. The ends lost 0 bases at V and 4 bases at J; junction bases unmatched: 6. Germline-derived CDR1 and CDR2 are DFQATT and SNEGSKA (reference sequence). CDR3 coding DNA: TGCAGTGCTAGAGATCCGAGACAGGGGGGCACCGGGGAGCTGTTTTTT. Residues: CSARDPRQGGTGELFF.

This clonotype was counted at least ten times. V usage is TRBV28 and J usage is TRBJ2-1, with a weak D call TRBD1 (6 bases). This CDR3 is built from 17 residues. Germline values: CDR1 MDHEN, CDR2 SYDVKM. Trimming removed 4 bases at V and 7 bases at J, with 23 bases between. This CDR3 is CASSSPSGRERGNEQFF. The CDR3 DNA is TGTGCCAGCAGTTCCCCCTCAGGAAGGGAGAGGGGGAATGAGCAGTTCTTC.

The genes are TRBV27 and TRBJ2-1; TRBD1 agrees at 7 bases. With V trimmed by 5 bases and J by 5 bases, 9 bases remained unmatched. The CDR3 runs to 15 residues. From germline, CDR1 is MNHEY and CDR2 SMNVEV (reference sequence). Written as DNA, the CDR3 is TGTGCCAGCAGTCCGAACCGGGACAGCAACAATGAGCAGTTCTTC. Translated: CASSPNRDSNNEQFF.

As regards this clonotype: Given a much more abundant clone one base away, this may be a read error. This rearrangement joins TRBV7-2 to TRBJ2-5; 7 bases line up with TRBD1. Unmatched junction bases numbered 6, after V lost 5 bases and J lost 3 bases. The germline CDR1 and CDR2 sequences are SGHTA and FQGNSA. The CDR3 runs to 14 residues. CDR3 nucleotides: TGTGCCAGCAGCGTAAAAGGGGGCGAAGAGACCCAGTACTTC. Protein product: CASSVKGGEETQYF.

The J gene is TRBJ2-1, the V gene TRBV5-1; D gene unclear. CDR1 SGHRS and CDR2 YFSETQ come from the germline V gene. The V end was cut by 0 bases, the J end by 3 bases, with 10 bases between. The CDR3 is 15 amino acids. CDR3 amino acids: CASSLEAGDYNEQFF. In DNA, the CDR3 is TGCGCCAGCAGCTTGGAGGCAGGTGACTACAATGAGCAGTTCTTC.

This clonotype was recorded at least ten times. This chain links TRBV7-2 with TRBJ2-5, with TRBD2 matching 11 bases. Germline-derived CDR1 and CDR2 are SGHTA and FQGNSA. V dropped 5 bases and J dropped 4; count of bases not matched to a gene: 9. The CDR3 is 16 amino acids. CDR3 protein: CASSISGRALRETQYF. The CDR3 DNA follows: TGTGCCAGCAGCATTAGCGGGAGGGCGTTGAGAGAGACCCAGTACTTC.

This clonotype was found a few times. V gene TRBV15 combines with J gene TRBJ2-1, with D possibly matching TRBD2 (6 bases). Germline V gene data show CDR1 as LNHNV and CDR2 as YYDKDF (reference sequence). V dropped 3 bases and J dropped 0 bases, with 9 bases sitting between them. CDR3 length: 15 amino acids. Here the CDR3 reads CATSSAGSSYNEQFF. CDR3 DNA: TGTGCCACCAGCAGTGCGGGGAGCTCCTACAATGAGCAGTTCTTC.

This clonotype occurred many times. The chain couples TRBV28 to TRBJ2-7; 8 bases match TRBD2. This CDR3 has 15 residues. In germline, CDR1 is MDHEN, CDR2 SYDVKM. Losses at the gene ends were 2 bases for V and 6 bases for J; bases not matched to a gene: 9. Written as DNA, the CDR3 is TGTGCCAGCAGTTTAAGAGCGGGAGACCCCTTCGAGCAGTACTTC. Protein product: CASSLRAGDPFEQYF.

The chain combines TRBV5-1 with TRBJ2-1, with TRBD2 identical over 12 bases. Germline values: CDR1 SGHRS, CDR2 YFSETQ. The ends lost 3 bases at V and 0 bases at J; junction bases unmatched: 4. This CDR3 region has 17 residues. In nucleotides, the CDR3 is TGCGCCAGCAGCTCTGGACTAGCGGGGTTCTCCTACAATGAGCAGTTCTTC. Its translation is CASSSGLAGFSYNEQFF.

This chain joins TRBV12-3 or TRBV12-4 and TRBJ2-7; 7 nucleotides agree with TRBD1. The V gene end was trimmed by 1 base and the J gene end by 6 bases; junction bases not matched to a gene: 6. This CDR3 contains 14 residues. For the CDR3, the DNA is TGTGCCAGCAGTTTAGTCTACAGGGGACGCGAGCAGTACTTC. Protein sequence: CASSLVYRGREQYF.

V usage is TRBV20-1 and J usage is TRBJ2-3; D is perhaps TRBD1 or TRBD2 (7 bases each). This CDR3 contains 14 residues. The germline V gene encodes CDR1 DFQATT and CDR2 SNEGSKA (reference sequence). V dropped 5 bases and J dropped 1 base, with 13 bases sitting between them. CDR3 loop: CSASRGGGTDTQYF. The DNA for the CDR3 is TGCAGTGCTTCCAGGGGGGGGGGCACAGATACGCAGTATTTT.

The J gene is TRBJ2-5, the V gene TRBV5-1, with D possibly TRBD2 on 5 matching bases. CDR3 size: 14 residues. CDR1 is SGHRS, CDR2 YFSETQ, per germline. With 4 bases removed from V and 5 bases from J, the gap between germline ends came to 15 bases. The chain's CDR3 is CASSQTGSLETQYF. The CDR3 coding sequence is TGCGCCAGCAGCCAAACGGGGTCCCTGGAGACCCAGTACTTC.

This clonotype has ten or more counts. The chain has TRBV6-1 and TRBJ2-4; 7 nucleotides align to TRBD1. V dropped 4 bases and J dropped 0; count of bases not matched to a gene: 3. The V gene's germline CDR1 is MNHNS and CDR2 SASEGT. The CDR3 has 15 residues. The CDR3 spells CASSGGQLAKNIQYF. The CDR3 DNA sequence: TGTGCCAGCAGTGGGGGACAGTTAGCCAAAAACATTCAGTACTTC.

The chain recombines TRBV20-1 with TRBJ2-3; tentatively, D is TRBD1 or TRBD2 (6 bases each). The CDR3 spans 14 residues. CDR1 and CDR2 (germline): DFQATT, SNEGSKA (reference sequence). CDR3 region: CMPWAGQDTDTQYF. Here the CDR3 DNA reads TGCATGCCATGGGCGGGACAAGACACAGATACGCAGTATTTT.

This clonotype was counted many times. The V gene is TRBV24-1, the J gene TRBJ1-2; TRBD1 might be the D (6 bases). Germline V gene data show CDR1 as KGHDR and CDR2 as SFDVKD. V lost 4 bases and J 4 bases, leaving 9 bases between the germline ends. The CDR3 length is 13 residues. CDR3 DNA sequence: TGTGCCACCAGTGAGGACAGCGTCTATGGCTACACCTTC. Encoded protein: CATSEDSVYGYTF.

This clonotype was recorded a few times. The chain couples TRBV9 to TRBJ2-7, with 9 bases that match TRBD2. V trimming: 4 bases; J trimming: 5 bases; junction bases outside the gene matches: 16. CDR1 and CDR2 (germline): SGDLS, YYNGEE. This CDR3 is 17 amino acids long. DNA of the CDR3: TGTGCCAGCAGCCCCCTCCCCAGCGGGAGGTCCCAGAACGAGCAGTACTTC. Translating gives CASSPLPSGRSQNEQYF.